The present T cell receptor (beta chain) was sequenced within a study of T cells in narcolepsy. The CDR3 runs 14 residues. Trimming pared 0 bases from V and 5 bases from J, leaving 11 bases between. Germline-derived CDR1 and CDR2 are SGHRS and YFSETQ. Repertoires were generated with immunoSEQ multiplex PCR, while TCRdb's copy carries only in-frame clones and drops some. In the table there are tens of thousands of clones, approximately 88% of which are singletons. Input material: CD45RA- memory CD4+ T cells from PBMCs. The sequence was obtained from a human donor with narcolepsy. The chain uses TRBV5-1 and TRBJ1-2, with a tentative D call TRBD1 (5 bases). CDR3 sequence (DNA): TGCGCCAGCAGCTTGGAGGGGCAGGGTTATGGCTACACCTTC. Encoded protein: CASSLEGQGYGYTF.